One sample yielded the 31 T cell receptor beta chains listed below, sequenced in a study of blood T cell repertoires in COVID-19. Clones were read by immunoSEQ multiplex PCR, and TCRdb kept only the in-frame ones, dropping some. The data contain about 370,000 clones, more than 80% of them singletons. Sequenced material: peripheral blood. The receptors were gathered from a woman aged 25 to 39 with COVID-19, enrolled during active disease.

The V call is TRBV27, the J call TRBJ2-5; D is unresolved. The V gene's germline CDR1 is MNHEY and CDR2 SMNVEV (reference sequence). This CDR3 contains 13 residues. The V end lost 3 bases, the J end lost 2 bases, and 7 bases lay between the germline ends. The CDR3 loop reads CASSFVAQETQYF. CDR3 in DNA: TGTGCCAGCAGTTTTGTAGCACAAGAGACCCAGTACTTC.

The genes are TRBV4-1 and TRBJ2-7; 8 bases fit TRBD1. The CDR3 has 14 amino acids. J gave up 5 bases and V 1 base, and 4 bases lay outside the gene matches. Germline CDR1 is MGHRA and CDR2 is YSYEKL. The CDR3 DNA is TGCGCCAGCAGCCAAGTTGGACAGGGCAACGAGCAGTACGTC. Translating gives CASSQVGQGNEQYV.

The chain links TRBV5-1 to TRBJ2-3; 7 nucleotides match TRBD2. With 4 bases clipped from V and 8 bases from J, the junction kept 10 bases outside the gene matches. CDR3 length equals 14 residues. Per germline, CDR1 SGHRS and CDR2 YFSETQ. Written as DNA, the CDR3 is TGCGCCAGCAGCCTCGTAACTAGCGATAGTACGCAGTATTTT. This codes for CASSLVTSDSTQYF.

The chain is built from TRBV7-2 and TRBJ2-2, with a tentative D call TRBD2 (7 bases). The germline V and J ends were trimmed by 9 bases and 5 bases, with 10 bases remaining between them. The germline gives CDR1 SGHTA, CDR2 FQGNSA. This CDR3 region has 12 residues. The CDR3 spells CARRGGTGELFF. DNA for the CDR3: TGTGCCAGAAGGGGGGGAACCGGGGAGCTGTTTTTT.

The chain joins TRBV6-4 to TRBJ2-1, with a possible D match to TRBD2 (6 bases). In germline, CDR1 is MRHNA, CDR2 SNTAGT. Trimming stripped 5 bases from V and 2 bases from J, with 19 bases between. The CDR3 runs 17 residues. CDR3 sequence: CASSTYPTGGPYNEQFF. The CDR3 nucleotides are TGTGCCAGCAGTACGTACCCCACCGGGGGTCCCTACAATGAGCAGTTCTTC.

CDR3 loop: CASSEFQGTNEKLFF. For the CDR3, the DNA is TGTGCCAGCAGTGAATTTCAGGGTACTAATGAAAAACTGTTTTTT. The chain uses TRBV6-1 and TRBJ1-4, with a weak D call TRBD1 (5 bases). The CDR3 has 15 residues. V was cut by 2 bases and J by 2 bases, with 9 bases left in between. Germline assignment: CDR1 MNHNS and CDR2 SASEGT.

This rearrangement joins TRBV6-5 to TRBJ1-1; D gene ambiguous. Trimming cost V 2 bases and J 1 base, with 5 bases left between them. The CDR3 covers 13 residues. Germline V CDR1 and CDR2: MNHEY, SVGAGI. The CDR3 DNA reads TGTGCCAGCAGTTACACGCGGAACACTGAAGCTTTCTTT. This codes for CASSYTRNTEAFF.

The gene calls are TRBV19 and TRBJ2-1; TRBD2 matches 7 bases. J was trimmed by 0 bases and V by 6 bases; bases with no gene match: 8. The CDR3 sequence is 16 residues long. Germline CDR1 and CDR2: LNHDA and SQIVND (reference sequence). CDR3 DNA: TGTGCCAGTAGAGGGGAGGGGAAGAGCTCCTACAATGAGCAGTTCTTC. It is translated as CASRGEGKSSYNEQFF.

The rearrangement links TRBV11-2 to TRBJ1-5; weak D call: TRBD1 (5 bases). Trimming removed 4 bases at V and 3 bases at J, with 16 bases between. Looked up from germline, CDR1 is SGHAT and CDR2 is FQNNGV. This CDR3 has 16 amino acids. The CDR3 nucleotides are TGTGCCAGCAGCTCAGGATACGACAGACACAATCAGCCCCAGCATTTT. Protein product: CASSSGYDRHNQPQHF. Together with reference TRBV11-2 and TRBJ1-5, the CDR3 gives the full variable domain: EAGVAQSPRYKIIEKRQSVAFWCNPISGHATLYWYQQILGQGPKLLIQFQNNGVVDDSQLPKDRFSAERLKGVDSTLKIQPAKLEDSAVYLCASSSGYDRHNQPQHFGDGTRLSIL.

The chain is built from TRBV2 and TRBJ2-7; D is perhaps TRBD1 (6 bases). V lost 6 bases, J lost 7 bases, and 25 bases lay in between. Per germline, CDR1 SNHLY and CDR2 FYNNEI. This CDR3 has 16 amino acids. The CDR3 DNA is TGTGCCAGCAGGGAACAGGGCCCCGGAATCGTGGTAGAGCAGTACTTC. Protein product: CASREQGPGIVVEQYF.

J is TRBJ2-7 and V is TRBV29-1, with D tentatively TRBD1 (6 bases). V was clipped by 7 bases and J by 7 bases, with 20 bases between them. The length of the CDR3 is 13 residues. Germline CDR1 and CDR2: SQVTM and ANQGSEA. The CDR3 protein is CSGLAGTPLEQYV. The DNA for the CDR3 is TGCAGCGGCCTTGCCGGGACACCGTTGGAGCAGTACGTC.

This chain connects TRBV19 to TRBJ1-5; 8 positions agree with TRBD1. Germline CDR1 and CDR2: LNHDA and SQIVND (reference sequence). V lost 10 bases, J lost 7 bases, and 24 bases stayed unmatched. CDR3 length: 18 residues. The CDR3 region has the DNA TGTGCCACAAGGGGGGAGACAGGGGTGGTCATCGGTGGCCAGCCCCAGCATTTT. Protein: CATRGETGVVIGGQPQHF.

DNA of the CDR3: TGCGCCAGCAGCCCGGGACAGATTCTTTCCTATGGCTACACCTTC. Its translation is CASSPGQILSYGYTF. The J gene is TRBJ1-2, the V gene TRBV5-1; 7 bases align to TRBD1. Trimming removed 4 bases from V and 4 bases from J; junction bases left unmatched: 10. The CDR3 is 15 amino acids. Germline V gives CDR1 SGHRS, CDR2 YFSETQ. Full variable domain (missing parts from reference TRBV5-1 and TRBJ1-2): KAGVTQTPRYLIKTRGQQVTLSCSPISGHRSVSWYQQTPGQGLQFLFEYFSETQRNKGNFPGRFSGRQFSNSRSEMNVSTLELGDSALYLCASSPGQILSYGYTFGSGTRLTVV.

This chain joins TRBV19 and TRBJ2-1, with TRBD2 matching 7 bases. J gave up 10 bases and V 4 bases, and 13 bases lay outside the gene matches. This CDR3 region has 15 residues. CDR1 and CDR2 (germline): LNHDA, SQIVND (reference sequence). CDR3 nucleotide sequence: TGTGCCAGTAGTAGCACTAGCGAACTCGGATTGGAGCAGTTCTTC. Translated: CASSSTSELGLEQFF. The full variable domain, its missing parts supplied by reference TRBV19 and TRBJ2-1, is DGGITQSPKYLFRKEGQNVTLSCEQNLNHDAMYWYRQDPGQGLRLIYYSQIVNDFQKGDIAEGYSVSREKKESFPLTVTSAQKNPTAFYLCASSSTSELGLEQFFGPGTRLTVL.

The rearrangement links TRBV6-4 to TRBJ1-1, with 8 bases identical to TRBD1. V was pared by 6 bases and J by 2 bases, with 8 bases of the junction left unmatched. The CDR3 contains 15 residues. Germline V CDR1 and CDR2: MRHNA, SNTAGT. CDR3 loop: CASRQGQGINTEAFF. CDR3 sequence (DNA): TGTGCCAGCAGGCAAGGACAGGGCATAAACACTGAAGCTTTCTTT.

The chain's CDR3 is CASSINHGGAETQYF. CDR3 nucleotides: TGTGCCAGTAGTATAAATCACGGGGGGGCGGAGACCCAGTACTTC. The rearrangement joins TRBV19 to TRBJ2-5, with 8 nucleotides matching TRBD2. V trimming: 2 bases; J trimming: 5 bases; junction bases outside the gene matches: 7. Looked up from germline, CDR1 is LNHDA and CDR2 is SQIVND (reference sequence). CDR3 length: 15 amino acids.

The rearrangement joins TRBV6-1 to TRBJ1-1; 7 nucleotides line up with TRBD1. The CDR3 is made up of 16 amino acids. V dropped 4 bases and J dropped 10; count of bases not matched to a gene: 18. Germline CDR1 is MNHNS and CDR2 is SASEGT. The CDR3 reads CASSGVRQGTNMVAFF. In nucleotides, the CDR3 is TGTGCCAGCAGTGGGGTTAGACAGGGTACAAATATGGTAGCTTTCTTT.

This clone was counted only a few times. V is TRBV7-9 and J is TRBJ1-6; TRBD1 matches at 7 bases. The junction had 6 bases not matched to a gene; V was cut back by 3 bases and J by 10 bases. CDR3 size: 14 residues. Looked up from germline, CDR1 is SEHNR and CDR2 is FQNEAQ (reference sequence). CDR3 in DNA: TGTGCCAGCAGCTTTACAGGGGAACAATCACCCCTCCACTTT. Amino acids: CASSFTGEQSPLHF.

This clone was seen many times. This chain connects TRBV6-1 to TRBJ2-7; D is perhaps TRBD2 (5 bases). The V gene lost 0 bases and the J gene lost 6 bases, with 18 bases spanning the gap. Germline V CDR1 and CDR2: MNHNS, SASEGT. The CDR3 is 16 residues long. The CDR3 DNA reads as TGTGCCAGCAGTGAAGCGTTCGAAGGGCGGGCCTCCGAGCAGTACGTC. Its translation is CASSEAFEGRASEQYV.

This chain joins TRBV6-2 or TRBV6-3 and TRBJ2-1; 9 bases fit TRBD2. The germline CDR1 and CDR2 sequences are MNHEY and SVGEGT. V lost 2 bases and J lost 0; bases outside the gene matches: 8. This CDR3 comprises 18 residues. In DNA, the CDR3 is TGTGCCAGCAGTTACGGTAGCGGGAGTTTTTCCTCCTACAATGAGCAGTTCTTC. Its protein is CASSYGSGSFSSYNEQFF.

The chain recombines TRBV5-4 with TRBJ2-5; D perhaps matches TRBD2 (5 bases). CDR1 is SGHNT, CDR2 YYREEE, per germline (reference sequence). The length of the CDR3 is 13 residues. V was trimmed by 3 bases and J by 5 bases, leaving 11 bases between them. CDR3 in DNA: TGTGCCAGCAGCTCTAGGACTGGGGAGACCCAGTACTTC. It specifies CASSSRTGETQYF. Based on the CDR3 plus reference TRBV5-4 and TRBJ2-5, the full variable domain is ETGVTQSPTHLIKTRGQQVTLRCSSQSGHNTVSWYQQALGQGPQFIFQYYREEENGRGNFPPRFSGLQFPNYSSELNVNALELDDSALYLCASSSRTGETQYFGPGTRLLVL.

This clone was recorded once. V usage is TRBV14 and J usage is TRBJ2-4; a weak D match, TRBD1 (8 bases). In germline, CDR1 is SGHDN, CDR2 FVKESK. Trimming removed 4 bases from V and 0 bases from J, with 13 bases in between. This CDR3 comprises 16 residues. CDR3 residues: CASSLTGGGAKNIQYF. The CDR3 DNA is TGTGCCAGCAGCCTCACAGGGGGGGGAGCCAAAAACATTCAGTACTTC.

This clone was counted only a few times. This chain links TRBV5-4 with TRBJ2-7; a possible D gene is TRBD1 (5 bases). The germline gives CDR1 SGHNT, CDR2 YYREEE (reference sequence). The V end was cut by 4 bases, the J end by 0 bases, with 11 bases between. The CDR3 extends over 14 amino acids. CDR3 protein: CASSLRQGSYEQYF. CDR3 DNA sequence: TGTGCCAGCAGCCTCCGCCAGGGCTCCTACGAGCAGTACTTC.

This rearrangement joins TRBV13 to TRBJ2-5, with D maybe TRBD2 (6 bases). Germline V gene sequence: CDR1 PRHDT, CDR2 FYEKMQ (reference sequence). V was shortened by 0 bases and J by 5 bases, with 10 bases between the two germline ends. This CDR3 comprises 14 residues. The CDR3 is CASSLGGGRETQYF. The CDR3 nucleotides are TGTGCCAGCAGCTTAGGCGGAGGGAGGGAGACCCAGTACTTC. Based on the CDR3 plus reference TRBV13 and TRBJ2-5, the full variable domain is AAGVIQSPRHLIKEKRETATLKCYPIPRHDTVYWYQQGPGQDPQFLISFYEKMQSDKGSIPDRFSAQQFSDYHSELNMSSLELGDSALYFCASSLGGGRETQYFGPGTRLLVL.

The chain combines TRBV27 with TRBJ2-7; the D gene is possibly TRBD1 (6 bases). This CDR3 is 15 amino acids long. The V end lost 5 bases, the J end lost 7 bases, and 21 bases lay between the germline ends. CDR1 MNHEY and CDR2 SMNVEV come from the germline V gene (reference sequence). CDR3 DNA: TGTGCCAGCAGTCTTCCCCGGGACACCCCTCTGGAGCAGTACGTC. Protein product: CASSLPRDTPLEQYV.

The rearrangement uses TRBV7-2 and TRBJ2-7; a possible D gene is TRBD2 (6 bases). V was cut by 5 bases and J by 3 bases, with 23 bases left in between. The CDR3 has 17 amino acids. CDR1 and CDR2 (germline): SGHTA, FQGNSA. CDR3 nucleotides: TGTGCCAGCAGCCCGTCGACTAGTAATAGGGTCTTCTACGAGCAGTACTTC. It translates to CASSPSTSNRVFYEQYF.

This sequence joins TRBV4-3 and TRBJ2-1, with no clear D. Trimming removed 0 bases from V and 0 bases from J, with 15 bases in between. The germline V gene has CDR1 LGHNA and CDR2 YSLEER. The CDR3 consists of 18 residues. The CDR3 bases are TGCGCCAGCAGCCAAGAAGATTCCTACACTACCTCCTACAATGAGCAGTTCTTC. Protein product: CASSQEDSYTTSYNEQFF.

This chain uses TRBV5-4 with TRBJ2-6; 9 bases line up with TRBD1. Trimming took 2 bases from V and 4 from J; bases not matched to a gene: 4. CDR3 length: 16 amino acids. Germline loops: CDR1 SGHNT, CDR2 YYREEE (reference sequence). This CDR3 reads CASSLRTGDGANVLTF. The CDR3 coding sequence is TGTGCCAGCAGCTTACGGACAGGGGACGGGGCCAACGTCCTGACTTTC.

This sequence joins TRBV2 and TRBJ2-7; D possibly corresponds to TRBD1 (5 bases). The CDR3 consists of 13 residues. CDR1 is SNHLY, CDR2 FYNNEI, per germline. Trimming took off 8 bases at V and 4 bases at J, with 15 bases between the two ends. The CDR3 spells CASSPGNRYEQYV. The CDR3 DNA is TGTGCCAGCTCACCAGGGAATCGGTACGAGCAGTACGTC.

This chain uses TRBV3-1 (or the pseudogene TRBV3-2) with TRBJ2-5, with 8 nucleotides matching TRBD2. This CDR3 is built from 13 residues. Germline V gives CDR1 LGHDT, CDR2 YNNKEL (reference sequence). Trimming cost V 4 bases and J 3 bases; bases outside gene matches: 1. CDR3 sequence reads: CASSLSGEETQYF. The CDR3 DNA is TGTGCCAGCAGCCTTAGCGGGGAAGAGACCCAGTACTTC.

The rearrangement links TRBV19 to TRBJ2-1; 14 bases are shared with TRBD2. The CDR3 loop spans 18 amino acids. Looked up from germline, CDR1 is LNHDA and CDR2 is SQIVND (reference sequence). The ends lost 5 bases at V and 7 bases at J; junction bases unmatched: 13. CDR3: CASSPRPGTSGRRNEQFF. Written as DNA, the CDR3 is TGTGCCAGTAGTCCGCGTCCCGGGACTAGCGGGAGAAGAAATGAGCAGTTCTTC. Full variable domain (outside the CDR3, taken from reference TRBV19 and TRBJ2-1): DGGITQSPKYLFRKEGQNVTLSCEQNLNHDAMYWYRQDPGQGLRLIYYSQIVNDFQKGDIAEGYSVSREKKESFPLTVTSAQKNPTAFYLCASSPRPGTSGRRNEQFFGPGTRLTVL.